These 28 T cell receptor beta chains share one sample of origin, sequenced in a study of blood T cell repertoires in COVID-19. Generated by immunoSEQ multiplex PCR, the TCRdb table keeps only in-frame clones and is missing some. The repertoire holds approximately 260,000 clones, with about nine tenths as singletons. The sample taken for sequencing was peripheral blood. These receptors were collected from a man aged 50-60 years with acute or convalescent COVID-19.

This clone was counted at least ten times. This chain links TRBV27 with TRBJ2-1; TRBD2 agrees at 7 bases. This CDR3 is 16 amino acids long. Germline V gene data show CDR1 as MNHEY and CDR2 as SMNVEV (reference sequence). V lost 5 bases, J lost 8 bases, and 15 bases stayed unmatched. CDR3 region: CASSLGAGLLLYEQFF. CDR3 bases: TGTGCCAGCAGTCTAGGAGCGGGGCTCTTGCTCTATGAGCAGTTCTTC.

The rearrangement uses TRBV19 and TRBJ1-1; TRBD1 is a possible D gene (6 bases). CDR3 length: 12 amino acids. The germline V and J ends were trimmed by 9 bases and 6 bases, with 14 bases remaining between them. From germline, CDR1 is LNHDA and CDR2 SQIVND (reference sequence). CDR3 bases: TGTGCCAGCAATGGACAGTACGCTGAAGCTTTCTTT. This gives the protein CASNGQYAEAFF. The whole variable domain, filled in from reference TRBV19 and TRBJ1-1, reads DGGITQSPKYLFRKEGQNVTLSCEQNLNHDAMYWYRQDPGQGLRLIYYSQIVNDFQKGDIAEGYSVSREKKESFPLTVTSAQKNPTAFYLCASNGQYAEAFFGQGTRLTVV.

The V call is TRBV7-2, the J call TRBJ2-7; 8 positions agree with TRBD1. Per germline, CDR1 SGHTA and CDR2 FQGNSA. The CDR3 spans 15 residues. V gave up 5 bases and J gave up 5 bases; unmatched junction bases: 11. The CDR3 coding sequence is TGTGCCAGCAGCCCCCGACAGGGGAGTAACGACGAGCAGTACTTC. Translated, it gives CASSPRQGSNDEQYF. Full variable domain (outside the CDR3, taken from reference TRBV7-2 and TRBJ2-7): GAGVSQSPSNKVTEKGKDVELRCDPISGHTALYWYRQSLGQGLEFLIYFQGNSAPDKSGLPSDRFSAERTGGSVSTLTIQRTQQEDSAVYLCASSPRQGSNDEQYFGPGTRLTVT.

The rearrangement uses TRBV24-1 and TRBJ1-6; 10 bases map to TRBD1. The CDR3 extends over 17 amino acids. V gave up 3 bases and J gave up 6 bases; unmatched junction bases: 7. CDR1 is KGHDR, CDR2 SFDVKD, per germline. CDR3 coding DNA: TGTGCCACCAGTGATATCCGGGACAGGGGCTCTAATTCACCCCTCCACTTT. Translating it yields CATSDIRDRGSNSPLHF.

This sequence joins TRBV3-1 (or the pseudogene TRBV3-2) and TRBJ1-5; D possibly corresponds to TRBD1 (6 bases). Trimming shortened V by 0 bases and J by 11 bases, and 11 bases separated the two germline ends. CDR1 LGHDT and CDR2 YNNKEL come from the germline V gene (reference sequence). There are 13 residues in the CDR3. CDR3 residues: CASSQDIRGSQHF. Written as DNA, the CDR3 is TGTGCCAGCAGCCAAGATATCAGGGGTTCCCAGCATTTT.

The chain uses TRBV15 and TRBJ1-2, with D possibly matching TRBD1 (5 bases). Per the germline V gene, CDR1 is LNHNV and CDR2 is YYDKDF (reference sequence). CDR3 length equals 14 residues. Trimming shortened V by 11 bases and J by 7 bases, and 23 bases separated the two germline ends. The CDR3 sequence is CAASGTPGALGYTF. DNA of the CDR3: TGTGCCGCCTCCGGGACCCCGGGAGCTCTTGGCTACACCTTC.

In its sample, this clone was seen once. This chain connects TRBV5-1 to TRBJ2-3, with 8 bases lining up with TRBD2. CDR1 is SGHRS and CDR2 is YFSETQ in the germline V gene. The CDR3 consists of 14 residues. J gave up 4 bases and V 7 bases, and 8 bases lay outside the gene matches. CDR3 nucleotide sequence: TGCGCCAGCTCCGGACTAGCTGGGGCAGATACGCAGTATTTT. Translation gives CASSGLAGADTQYF. Together with reference TRBV5-1 and TRBJ2-3, the CDR3 gives the full variable domain: KAGVTQTPRYLIKTRGQQVTLSCSPISGHRSVSWYQQTPGQGLQFLFEYFSETQRNKGNFPGRFSGRQFSNSRSEMNVSTLELGDSALYLCASSGLAGADTQYFGPGTRLTVL.

This rearrangement joins TRBV2 to TRBJ1-5; 8 nucleotides match TRBD1. The germline gives CDR1 SNHLY, CDR2 FYNNEI. After removal of 2 bases from V and 3 bases from J, the junction contained 18 bases not matched to a gene. The CDR3 has 20 amino acids. CDR3 amino acids: CASSERGGRGLSLNNQPQHF. The CDR3 DNA reads as TGTGCCAGCAGTGAAAGGGGGGGCAGGGGGCTATCTCTCAACAATCAGCCCCAGCATTTT.

The chain recombines TRBV5-1 with TRBJ2-7, with D perhaps TRBD2 (7 bases). CDR1 is SGHRS, CDR2 YFSETQ, per germline. The V end was cut by 3 bases, the J end by 7 bases, with 23 bases between. The length of the CDR3 is 16 residues. CDR3 region: CASSSASAEGGGEQYF. The CDR3, as DNA: TGCGCCAGCAGCTCAGCTTCGGCTGAGGGAGGGGGAGAGCAGTACTTC.

The rearrangement joins TRBV7-3 to TRBJ2-7; 9 nucleotides agree with TRBD2. V dropped 2 bases and J dropped 5; count of bases not matched to a gene: 7. The CDR3 covers 15 residues. Germline loops: CDR1 SGHTA, CDR2 FQGTGA. CDR3: CASSLVASGTHEQYF. The CDR3 region has the DNA TGTGCCAGCAGCTTAGTGGCTAGCGGGACCCACGAGCAGTACTTC.

V usage is TRBV10-3 and J usage is TRBJ1-2, with TRBD1 matching 7 bases. Germline-derived CDR1 and CDR2 are ENHRY and SYGVKD. This CDR3 is built from 13 residues. The V and J ends lost 8 bases and 1 base, in that order; junction bases with no gene match: 4. CDR3: CAIGDSDNYGYTF. In DNA, the CDR3 is TGTGCCATCGGGGACAGCGATAACTATGGCTACACCTTC.

The V gene is TRBV7-8, the J gene TRBJ1-2; 9 nucleotides agree with TRBD1. This CDR3 is built from 17 residues. With 3 bases clipped from V and 4 bases from J, the junction kept 12 bases outside the gene matches. Germline V gives CDR1 SGHVS, CDR2 FQNEAQ. DNA for the CDR3: TGTGCCAGCAGCTTCTACAACGGACAGGGGAGGGGCTATGGCTACACCTTC. Its protein product is CASSFYNGQGRGYGYTF.

The chain links TRBV12-5 to TRBJ1-3; the D is unclear. Trimming removed 5 bases at V and 3 bases at J, with 8 bases between. This CDR3 is 13 amino acids long. Germline loops: CDR1 LGHNT, CDR2 FRNRAP. CDR3 DNA sequence: TGTGCTAGTGGTCTCTCAGGTGGAAACACCATATATTTT. It yields the protein CASGLSGGNTIYF.

This clone came up a few times. The V gene is TRBV19, the J gene TRBJ2-2, with D unclear. The CDR3 length is 13 residues. Germline V gene data show CDR1 as LNHDA and CDR2 as SQIVND (reference sequence). The V and J ends lost 4 bases and 8 bases respectively, with 11 bases between them. CDR3 loop: CASSRDPLGELFF. In DNA, the CDR3 is TGTGCCAGTAGTAGAGACCCCCTGGGGGAGCTGTTTTTT.

This chain joins TRBV24-1 and TRBJ2-3, with 9 bases aligning to TRBD2. Trimming removed 5 bases from V and 4 bases from J; junction bases left unmatched: 6. The CDR3 runs 15 residues. Germline assignment: CDR1 KGHDR and CDR2 SFDVKD. CDR3 coding DNA: TGTGCCACCAGTGGAGGGCGGGGGGGTTCAGATACGCAGTATTTT. Amino acid sequence: CATSGGRGGSDTQYF.

This chain joins TRBV2 and TRBJ1-2, with 9 bases lining up with TRBD1. Germline CDR1 and CDR2: SNHLY and FYNNEI. The V segment lost 0 bases and the J segment 5 bases; nucleotides outside the gene matches: 16. The CDR3 covers 19 residues. CDR3 loop: CASSEAGSGDRELRYGYTF. The CDR3 DNA reads TGTGCCAGCAGTGAAGCGGGCTCAGGGGACAGGGAATTGCGGTATGGCTACACCTTC.

The chain recombines TRBV2 with TRBJ1-5, with TRBD1 matching over 7 bases. V lost 6 bases to trimming and J lost 2 bases; unmatched junction nucleotides: 1. The CDR3 covers 13 residues. The germline V gene has CDR1 SNHLY and CDR2 FYNNEI. CDR3 sequence (DNA): TGTGCCAGCAGGGGGACAGGCAATCAGCCCCAGCATTTT. Protein: CASRGTGNQPQHF.

This chain links TRBV11-2 with TRBJ2-1; 10 nucleotides line up with TRBD2. Germline V gives CDR1 SGHAT, CDR2 FQNNGV. The CDR3 has 15 amino acids. After removal of 4 bases from V and 5 bases from J, the junction contained 5 bases not matched to a gene. The CDR3 is CASSSLAGAHNEQFF. Here the CDR3 DNA reads TGTGCCAGCAGCTCGCTAGCGGGGGCCCACAATGAGCAGTTCTTC.

This clone was recorded only once. The V gene is TRBV18, the J gene TRBJ2-7; D uncertain. The CDR3 has 12 residues. Trimming cost V 6 bases and J 5 bases, with 11 bases left between them. Per the germline V gene, CDR1 is KGHSH and CDR2 is LQKENI. CDR3 nucleotides: TGTGCCAGCTCTGCCAATGAGGACGAGCAGTACTTC. Its protein is CASSANEDEQYF.

The chain carries TRBV4-1 and TRBJ2-7; the match to TRBD1 covers 8 bases. Trimming removed 1 base from V and 1 base from J; junction bases left unmatched: 6. Germline V gene data show CDR1 as MGHRA and CDR2 as YSYEKL. This CDR3 comprises 16 residues. For the CDR3, the DNA is TGCGCCAGCAGCCAAGGACTAGACAGGGGTTCCTACGAGCAGTACTTC. This encodes CASSQGLDRGSYEQYF.

The V gene is TRBV27, the J gene TRBJ2-7, with D possibly TRBD2 on 7 matching bases. The CDR3 spans 16 residues. The germline CDR1 and CDR2 sequences are MNHEY and SMNVEV (reference sequence). The V end lost 5 bases, the J end lost 3 bases, and 20 bases lay between the germline ends. The CDR3 nucleotides are TGTGCCAGCAGTCCCCGACCTCAGGGAGGGGGCTACGAGCAGTACTTC. Protein product: CASSPRPQGGGYEQYF.

This clone was counted once. The chain recombines TRBV15 with TRBJ2-4; the match to TRBD2 covers 8 bases. Germline CDR1 is LNHNV and CDR2 is YYDKDF (reference sequence). The CDR3 is 17 amino acids. V lost 1 base, J lost 8 bases, and 13 bases stayed unmatched. The DNA for the CDR3 is TGTGCCACCAGCAGAGGCCCAGGCGGGGGGCCTTGGGACATTCAGTACTTC. As protein: CATSRGPGGGPWDIQYF. The full variable domain, in which reference TRBV15 and TRBJ2-4 provide the parts outside the CDR3, is DAMVIQNPRYQVTQFGKPVTLSCSQTLNHNVMYWYQQKSSQAPKLLFHYYDKDFNNEADTPDNFQSRRPNTSFCFLDIRSPGLGDTAMYLCATSRGPGGGPWDIQYFGAGTRLSVL.

This chain connects TRBV2 to TRBJ1-1; 7 bases line up with TRBD1. The CDR3 is 12 amino acids. Germline trimming cut 7 bases from V and 5 bases from J; bases unmatched to any gene: 4. Germline-derived CDR1 and CDR2 are SNHLY and FYNNEI. The DNA for the CDR3 is TGTGCCAGCAACAGGGGAAAGACTGAAGCTTTCTTT. Encoded protein: CASNRGKTEAFF.

The J gene is TRBJ2-1, the V gene TRBV21-1; the D call of TRBD1 is as the table states it, not checked on the DNA. TRBV21-1 is given as a pseudogene. This CDR3 has 17 amino acids. CDR3 amino acids: CASSKALEGAKYNEQFF. CDR3 DNA sequence: TGTGCCAGCAGCAAAGCGCTTGAGGGGGCCAAGTACAATGAGCAGTTCTTC.

J is TRBJ1-4 and V is TRBV9; D gene uncertain. The V end was cut by 2 bases, the J end by 0 bases, with 20 bases between. This CDR3 has 19 residues. CDR1 SGDLS and CDR2 YYNGEE come from the germline V gene. The CDR3 loop reads CASSVHPESYLTTNEKLFF. In DNA, the CDR3 is TGTGCCAGCAGCGTTCATCCGGAGTCCTATTTAACAACTAATGAAAAACTGTTTTTT.

V usage is TRBV15 and J usage is TRBJ2-1; TRBD2 agrees at 11 bases. Germline CDR1 is LNHNV and CDR2 is YYDKDF (reference sequence). The CDR3 is made up of 16 amino acids. The V segment lost 1 base and the J segment 8 bases; nucleotides outside the gene matches: 7. CDR3 DNA sequence: TGTGCCACCAGCAGAGTTTTAGCGGGGGGGCCCGATGAGCAGTTCTTC. It encodes CATSRVLAGGPDEQFF.

The chain joins TRBV10-1 to TRBJ2-7, with 11 bases lining up with TRBD1. CDR1 and CDR2 from the germline V gene are WNHNN and SYGVQD (reference sequence). Unmatched junction bases numbered 3, after V lost 3 bases and J lost 5 bases. The CDR3 totals 14 residues. In nucleotides, the CDR3 is TGCGCCAGCAGTGATTGGACAGGGGGCGACGAGCAGTACTTC. Translated: CASSDWTGGDEQYF.

The rearrangement links TRBV6-5 to TRBJ2-7, with 10 nucleotides matching TRBD1. Germline loops: CDR1 MNHEY, CDR2 SVGAGI. Unmatched junction bases numbered 9, after V lost 7 bases and J lost 6 bases. This CDR3 has 14 residues. The CDR3 nucleotides are TGTGCCAGCACCTGGACAGGGGGTATCAGCGAGCAGTACTTC. Residues: CASTWTGGISEQYF.